Each of the 4 T cell receptor beta chains below was sequenced from the same sample in a study of cytomegalovirus exposure and HLA in healthy donors. The PCR made use of 60 Vbeta and 13 Jbeta primers. Sequencing was performed with immunoSEQ multiplex PCR; in TCRdb, only in-frame clones are kept and a portion is missing. The repertoire consists of roughly 110,000 clones, with about three quarters occurring once and the leading ten covering around 5.8%. The material sequenced was PBMCs. The receptor source for this set is a woman between 50 and 59 years old in good health and CMV-seropositive.

The V call is TRBV30, the J call TRBJ2-2, with 9 bases matching TRBD1. Germline CDR1 reads GTSNPN; CDR2 reads SVGIG (reference sequence). Unmatched junction bases numbered 6, after V lost 4 bases and J lost 6 bases. There are 14 residues in the CDR3. The CDR3 sequence: CAWKGTGFSGELFF. The CDR3 DNA is TGTGCCTGGAAGGGGACAGGGTTCTCCGGGGAGCTGTTTTTT.

This rearrangement joins TRBV2 to TRBJ1-1, with a tentative D call TRBD1 (6 bases). Germline V lookup: CDR1 SNHLY, CDR2 FYNNEI. Trimming removed 6 bases from V and 10 bases from J, with 18 bases in between. The CDR3 contains 13 residues. DNA for the CDR3: TGTGCCAGCAGCGCCGGGGACACGGGTTTAGCTTTCTTT. Translating gives CASSAGDTGLAFF.

This chain uses TRBV6-6 with TRBJ1-2; D not resolved. The CDR3 contains 14 residues. CDR1 is MNHNY, CDR2 SVGAGI, per germline (reference sequence). The V end lost 2 bases, the J end lost 4 bases, and 11 bases lay between the germline ends. DNA for the CDR3: TGTGCCAGCAGTTACCAGTTAGGAGGCTATGGCTACACCTTC. This codes for CASSYQLGGYGYTF.

The chain uses TRBV5-4 and TRBJ2-1; 10 bases fit TRBD2. This CDR3 comprises 16 residues. Trimming at V came to 5 bases and at J to 1 base, leaving 6 bases not matched to a gene. Germline loops: CDR1 SGHNT, CDR2 YYREEE (reference sequence). The DNA for the CDR3 is TGTGCCAGCAGGTTTAGCGGGGGGCCTTCCTACAATGAGCAGTTCTTC. Its protein product is CASRFSGGPSYNEQFF.